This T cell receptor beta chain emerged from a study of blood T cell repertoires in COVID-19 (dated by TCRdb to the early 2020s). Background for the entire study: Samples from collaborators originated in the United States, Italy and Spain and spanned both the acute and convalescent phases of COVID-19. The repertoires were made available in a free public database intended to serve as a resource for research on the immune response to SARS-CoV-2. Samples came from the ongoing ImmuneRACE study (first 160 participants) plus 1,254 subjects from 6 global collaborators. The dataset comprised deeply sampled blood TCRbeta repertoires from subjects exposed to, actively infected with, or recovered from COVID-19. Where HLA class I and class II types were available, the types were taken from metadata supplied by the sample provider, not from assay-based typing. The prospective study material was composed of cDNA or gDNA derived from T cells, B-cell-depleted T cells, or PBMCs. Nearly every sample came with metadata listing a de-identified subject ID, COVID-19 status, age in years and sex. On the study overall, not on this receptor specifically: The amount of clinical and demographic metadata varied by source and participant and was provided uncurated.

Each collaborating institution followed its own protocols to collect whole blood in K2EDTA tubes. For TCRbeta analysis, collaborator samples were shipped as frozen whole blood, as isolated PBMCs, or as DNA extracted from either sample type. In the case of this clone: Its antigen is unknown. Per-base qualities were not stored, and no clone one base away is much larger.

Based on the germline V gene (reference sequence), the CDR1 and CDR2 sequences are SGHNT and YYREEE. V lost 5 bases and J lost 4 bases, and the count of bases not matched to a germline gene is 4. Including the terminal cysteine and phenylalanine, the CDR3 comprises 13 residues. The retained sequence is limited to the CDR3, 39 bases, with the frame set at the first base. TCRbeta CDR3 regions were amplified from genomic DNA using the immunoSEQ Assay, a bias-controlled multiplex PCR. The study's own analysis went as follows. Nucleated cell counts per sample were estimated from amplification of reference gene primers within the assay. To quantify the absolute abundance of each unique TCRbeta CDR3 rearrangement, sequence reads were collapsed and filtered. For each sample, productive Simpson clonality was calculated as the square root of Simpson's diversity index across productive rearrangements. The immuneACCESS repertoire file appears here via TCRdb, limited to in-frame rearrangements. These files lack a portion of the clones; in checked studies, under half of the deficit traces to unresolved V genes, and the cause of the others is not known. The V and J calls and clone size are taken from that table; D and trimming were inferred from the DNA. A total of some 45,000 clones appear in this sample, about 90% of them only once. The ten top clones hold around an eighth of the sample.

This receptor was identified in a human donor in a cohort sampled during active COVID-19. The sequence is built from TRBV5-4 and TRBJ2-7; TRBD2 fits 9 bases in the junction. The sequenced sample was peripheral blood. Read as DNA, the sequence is TGTGCCAGCAGTCGGACTAGCGAGTACGAGCAGTACTTC. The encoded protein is CASSRTSEYEQYF.